The 32 T cell receptor beta chains reported below all come from one sample, sequenced in a study of Graves' ophthalmopathy and Graves' hyperthyroidism. The authors amplified TCR beta CDR3 regions, and they did so from RNA transcripts for repertoire sequencing. The workflow started with a first-round RT-PCR run with HTBI primers and then moved on to a second-round multiplex PCR. TCRdb re-analysed the multiplex PCR reads in MiXCR, keeping a single row per CDR3 protein. The data show hundreds of thousands of distinct CDR3 sequences, with roughly two fifths seen just once and roughly 3% held by the top ten. The sample consisted of peripheral blood. These receptors were collected from an adult man with Graves' ophthalmopathy.

Note on this clonotype: A much larger clone is a single base away; this may be a read error. The chain has TRBV10-3 and TRBJ2-5; TRBD2 aligns across 7 bases. CDR1 and CDR2 from the germline V gene are ENHRY and SYGVKD. This CDR3 region has 14 residues. The CDR3, as DNA: TGTGCCAGCAGTTCATCCGGGAGGTCAGAGACCCGGTACTTC. This translates into CASSSSGRSETRYF.

The rearrangement uses TRBV15 and TRBJ2-1, with 10 bases fitting TRBD2. This CDR3 region has 18 residues. Germline values: CDR1 LNHNV, CDR2 YYDKDF (reference sequence). Trimming removed 5 bases from V and 0 bases from J; junction bases left unmatched: 10. The CDR3 region is CATSGVAGGHSSYNEQFF. Written as DNA, the CDR3 is TGTGCCACCAGCGGGGTAGCGGGAGGCCACAGCTCCTACAATGAGCAGTTCTTC.

This clonotype was recorded many times. The chain uses TRBV25-1 and TRBJ1-6; D unresolved. Germline values: CDR1 MGHDK, CDR2 SYGVNS. The CDR3 is made up of 14 amino acids. The germline V and J ends were trimmed by 3 bases and 4 bases, with 7 bases remaining between them. The CDR3 DNA reads as TGTGCCAGCAGTGAGTTGGAGTATAATTCACCCCTCCACTTT. It encodes CASSELEYNSPLHF. Filled out from reference TRBV25-1 and TRBJ1-6, the complete variable domain reads EADIYQTPRYLVIGTGKKITLECSQTMGHDKMYWYQQDPGMELHLIHYSYGVNSTEKGDLSSESTVSRIRTEHFPLTLESARPSHTSQYLCASSELEYNSPLHFGNGTRLTVT.

This clonotype was seen at least ten times. V gene TRBV29-1 combines with J gene TRBJ1-1; D unresolved. Germline CDR1 and CDR2: SQVTM and ANQGSEA. The CDR3 is made up of 13 amino acids. Deletions cut 7 bases from V and 6 bases from J, with 18 bases between. The CDR3 here is CSAEGARVAEAFF. The CDR3, as DNA: TGCAGCGCCGAGGGAGCGAGGGTCGCTGAAGCTTTCTTT. Full variable domain (missing parts from reference TRBV29-1 and TRBJ1-1): SAVISQKPSRDICQRGTSLTIQCQVDSQVTMMFWYRQQPGQSLTLIATANQGSEATYESGFVIDKFPISRPNLTFSTLTVSNMSPEDSSIYLCSAEGARVAEAFFGQGTRLTVV.

This clonotype was detected ten times or more. CDR3 residues: CASFGGTIGIHF. CDR3 DNA sequence: TGTGCCAGCTTTGGCGGGACAATCGGAATCCACTTT. The chain links TRBV6-1 to TRBJ1-6; perhaps TRBD1 as D (6 bases). V lost 8 bases to trimming and J lost 17 bases, with 19 bases between them. The CDR3 covers 12 residues. Germline V gene data show CDR1 as MNHNS and CDR2 as SASEGT.

The chain employs TRBV29-1 and TRBJ1-2; D gene uncertain. The CDR3 consists of 12 residues. The V end lost 8 bases, the J end lost 6 bases, and 16 bases lay between the germline ends. Per germline, CDR1 SQVTM and CDR2 ANQGSEA. CDR3 protein: CSLEYSRNGYTF. In DNA form, the CDR3 reads TGCAGCTTGGAGTACAGCAGGAATGGCTACACCTTC.

The chain combines TRBV12-3 or TRBV12-4 with TRBJ1-5, with TRBD1 matching 9 bases. V lost 5 bases, J lost 7 bases, and 15 bases stayed unmatched. The CDR3 contains 17 residues. The CDR3 sequence is CASSPRTGVGLAQPQHF. The CDR3 DNA follows: TGTGCCAGCAGTCCGAGGACAGGGGTCGGATTGGCGCAGCCCCAGCATTTT.

The chain carries TRBV5-1 and TRBJ1-5; 8 nucleotides agree with TRBD1. This CDR3 comprises 14 residues. Trimming cost V 0 bases and J 6 bases; bases outside gene matches: 2. From germline, CDR1 is SGHRS and CDR2 YFSETQ. DNA of the CDR3: TGCGCCAGCAGCTTGGGGACAGGGACTCAGCCCCAGCATTTT. Protein sequence: CASSLGTGTQPQHF.

The chain joins TRBV7-9 to TRBJ1-6; perhaps TRBD1 as D (6 bases). Per germline, CDR1 SEHNR and CDR2 FQNEAQ (reference sequence). The CDR3 totals 15 residues. V was pared by 5 bases and J by 7 bases, with 15 bases between. The DNA of the CDR3 is TGTGCCAGCAGCCGATCCAGGGGCTCGAATTCACCCCTCCACTTT. It codes for CASSRSRGSNSPLHF. Variable domain in full (rest from reference TRBV7-9 and TRBJ1-6): DTGVSQNPRHKITKRGQNVTFRCDPISEHNRLYWYRQTLGQGPEFLTYFQNEAQLEKSRLLSDRFSAERPKGSFSTLEIQRTEQGDSAMYLCASSRSRGSNSPLHFGNGTRLTVT.

This chain connects TRBV12-3 or TRBV12-4 to TRBJ1-4; D gene ambiguous. The CDR3 loop spans 13 amino acids. Trimming took 7 bases from V and 5 from J, leaving 11 bases between them. The CDR3 protein is CASTSDLNEKLFF. The CDR3 DNA is TGTGCCAGCACCTCCGACCTGAATGAAAAACTGTTTTTT.

This clonotype was detected only a few times. Possible read error: a much larger clone is one base away. This chain uses TRBV4-1 with TRBJ1-1, with 8 bases aligning to TRBD1. Per germline, CDR1 MGHRA and CDR2 YSYEKL. The CDR3 spans 13 residues. The junction had 1 base not matched to a gene; V was cut back by 6 bases and J by 1 base. As DNA, the CDR3 is TGCGCCAGCAGTACAGGGGGGAACACTGAAGCTTTCTTT. The encoded protein is CASSTGGNTEAFF.

The rearrangement links TRBV6-5 to TRBJ2-5, with TRBD2 matching 11 bases. The V and J ends lost 5 bases and 5 bases, in that order; junction bases with no gene match: 4. CDR1 is MNHEY, CDR2 SVGAGI, per germline. This CDR3 region has 14 residues. CDR3 sequence reads: CASSRASGRETQYF. The CDR3 nucleotides are TGTGCCAGCAGTCGGGCTAGCGGGAGGGAGACCCAGTACTTC.

V usage is TRBV29-1 and J usage is TRBJ2-1; 10 bases align to TRBD1. This CDR3 has 14 amino acids. CDR1 SQVTM and CDR2 ANQGSEA come from the germline V gene. V shed 6 bases, J shed 5 bases, and the junction held 7 bases outside the gene matches. The CDR3 spells CSVQGQGPHNEQFF. The CDR3, as DNA: TGCAGCGTCCAGGGACAGGGGCCCCACAATGAGCAGTTCTTC.

V and J are TRBV29-1 and TRBJ1-1; D might be TRBD1 (6 bases). V was pared by 7 bases and J by 7 bases, with 13 bases between. Germline CDR1 and CDR2: SQVTM and ANQGSEA. The CDR3 covers 11 residues. CDR3 bases: TGCAGCGCCAAGACAGGAGGTGAAGCTTTCTTT. Translation: CSAKTGGEAFF.

This chain connects TRBV29-1 to TRBJ1-2, with D unresolved. The CDR3 covers 12 residues. Germline V gene data show CDR1 as SQVTM and CDR2 as ANQGSEA. V lost 8 bases to trimming and J lost 4 bases, with 14 bases between them. CDR3 DNA sequence: TGCAGCCAAGATGAAGCCTCCTATGGCTACACCTTC. Translated: CSQDEASYGYTF.

This clonotype has only a few counts. The chain joins TRBV7-9 to TRBJ2-7; 7 bases match TRBD1. Per germline, CDR1 SEHNR and CDR2 FQNEAQ (reference sequence). Germline trimming cut 5 bases from V and 4 bases from J; bases unmatched to any gene: 11. This CDR3 contains 15 residues. The CDR3 region has the DNA TGTGCCAGCAGCCAAGGGTGGGGACAGATGTACGAGCAGTACTTC. Translated: CASSQGWGQMYEQYF.

V and J are TRBV10-3 and TRBJ2-5; the match to TRBD1 covers 7 bases. Unmatched junction bases numbered 6, after V lost 9 bases and J lost 5 bases. The CDR3 runs 12 residues. Germline values: CDR1 ENHRY, CDR2 SYGVKD. The CDR3 here is CAIRGQRETQYF. CDR3 coding DNA: TGTGCCATAAGGGGGCAGAGGGAGACCCAGTACTTC.

This clonotype occurred many times. V and J are TRBV20-1 and TRBJ2-6; no definite D call. Germline values: CDR1 DFQATT, CDR2 SNEGSKA (reference sequence). Between the trimmed V and J ends, which lost 6 bases and 0 bases, there was a span of 6 bases. This CDR3 is 13 amino acids long. The CDR3 DNA reads TGCAGTGCCTTATACTCTGGGGCCAACGTCCTGACTTTC. Encoded protein: CSALYSGANVLTF.

The chain employs TRBV7-6 and TRBJ2-5, with 11 nucleotides matching TRBD2. The CDR3 is 16 residues long. Trimming at V came to 0 bases and at J to 4 bases, leaving 4 bases not matched to a gene. Germline assignment: CDR1 SGHVS and CDR2 FNYEAQ. The chain's CDR3 is CASSLALAGGAETQYF. CDR3 nucleotide sequence: TGTGCCAGCAGCTTAGCCCTAGCGGGAGGAGCAGAGACCCAGTACTTC.

This clonotype showed up just a few times. V usage is TRBV6-5 and J usage is TRBJ1-5; TRBD1 is a possible D gene (6 bases). Germline-derived CDR1 and CDR2 are MNHEY and SVGAGI. This CDR3 has 14 amino acids. V dropped 6 bases and J dropped 5 bases, with 14 bases sitting between them. DNA of the CDR3: TGTGCCAGCAGGCGGACAGCCTCCGATCAGCCCCAGCATTTT. Encoded protein: CASRRTASDQPQHF.

The J gene is TRBJ2-7, the V gene TRBV7-9; perhaps TRBD1 as D (5 bases). Germline loops: CDR1 SEHNR, CDR2 FQNEAQ (reference sequence). The CDR3 runs 14 residues. V dropped 5 bases and J dropped 2 bases, with 13 bases sitting between them. CDR3 loop: CASSPPTAPYEQYF. The CDR3 coding sequence is TGTGCCAGCAGCCCCCCGACAGCCCCCTACGAGCAGTACTTC.

V and J are TRBV11-1 and TRBJ2-5, with 7 bases aligning to TRBD1. Per the germline V gene, CDR1 is SGHAT and CDR2 is FQDESV (reference sequence). The CDR3 is 14 amino acids. The V gene end was trimmed by 5 bases and the J gene end by 4 bases; junction bases not matched to a gene: 7. Here the CDR3 reads CASSADRVLETQYF. CDR3 coding DNA: TGTGCCAGCAGCGCAGACAGGGTTTTAGAGACCCAGTACTTC. The full variable domain, completed using reference TRBV11-1 and TRBJ2-5, is EAEVAQSPRYKITEKSQAVAFWCDPISGHATLYWYRQILGQGPELLVQFQDESVVDDSQLPKDRFSAERLKGVDSTLKIQPAELGDSAMYLCASSADRVLETQYFGPGTRLLVL.

This clonotype was seen ten or more times. The chain couples TRBV9 to TRBJ1-1, with a weak D call TRBD1 (5 bases). Trimming took off 4 bases at V and 0 bases at J, with 10 bases between the two ends. The CDR3 contains 14 residues. CDR1 is SGDLS and CDR2 is YYNGEE in the germline V gene. CDR3 amino acids: CASSPGTMNTEAFF. Here the CDR3 DNA reads TGTGCCAGCAGCCCCGGGACCATGAACACTGAAGCTTTCTTT.

The chain recombines TRBV12-3 or TRBV12-4 with TRBJ2-7; D is unresolved. TRBJ2-1 explains the end of the DNA better; the J call may be wrong. The CDR3 consists of 12 residues. The CDR3 DNA reads as TGTGCCAGCAGTTTATTACCCAATGAGCAGTTCTTC. Residues: CASSLLPNEQFF.

This clonotype was picked up many times. The rearrangement uses TRBV10-2 and TRBJ2-2; unclear D gene. The CDR3 is 15 residues long. Germline-derived CDR1 and CDR2 are WSHSY and SAAADI. The V gene lost 1 base and the J gene lost 1 base, with 7 bases spanning the gap. The CDR3 is CASSEYYQNTGELFF. CDR3 nucleotide sequence: TGCGCCAGCAGTGAGTACTACCAGAACACCGGGGAGCTGTTTTTT.

CDR3 bases: TGTGCCAGCAGGTGGACAGGGGCGAGGGACACTGAAGCTTTCTTT. This encodes CASRWTGARDTEAFF. The chain uses TRBV12-3 or TRBV12-4 and TRBJ1-1; TRBD1 matches 9 bases. CDR3 length: 15 residues. J was trimmed by 3 bases and V by 6 bases; bases with no gene match: 8.

This rearrangement joins TRBV6-5 to TRBJ2-7; 9 bases agree with TRBD1. CDR1 is MNHEY and CDR2 is SVGAGI in the germline V gene. J was trimmed by 4 bases and V by 5 bases; bases with no gene match: 12. The CDR3 length is 16 residues. CDR3 protein: CASSILPGQGRYEQYF. The CDR3 nucleotides read TGTGCCAGCAGTATACTTCCGGGACAGGGACGGTACGAGCAGTACTTC.

In this sample, this clonotype turned up a few times. The V and J genes are TRBV4-3 and TRBJ1-1; the D gene is possibly TRBD1 (6 bases). The CDR3 extends over 13 amino acids. V lost 0 bases, J lost 8 bases, and 10 bases lay in between. Per the germline V gene, CDR1 is LGHNA and CDR2 is YSLEER. CDR3 DNA sequence: TGCGCCAGCAGCCAAGATGGGGGGCTGGAAGCTTTCTTT. Its protein is CASSQDGGLEAFF.

This clonotype was observed at least ten times. The chain couples TRBV20-1 to TRBJ2-7, with 14 positions matching TRBD2. The length of the CDR3 is 16 residues. J lost 0 bases, V lost 4 bases, and 5 bases had no gene match. Germline CDR1 and CDR2: DFQATT and SNEGSKA (reference sequence). The DNA of the CDR3 is TGCAGTGCTACGGGACTAGCGGGGGCCAGCTCCTACGAGCAGTACTTC. Translating gives CSATGLAGASSYEQYF.

The chain recombines TRBV29-1 with TRBJ2-5, with D perhaps TRBD1 (7 bases). The CDR3 sequence is 14 residues long. Trimming took off 4 bases at V and 2 bases at J, with 14 bases between the two ends. Germline V gives CDR1 SQVTM, CDR2 ANQGSEA. The CDR3 DNA follows: TGCAGCGTTGCTAGGACAGGAGGGCAAGAGACCCAGTACTTC. Protein sequence: CSVARTGGQETQYF.

V is TRBV25-1 and J is TRBJ2-2, with 7 positions matching TRBD1. The germline gives CDR1 MGHDK, CDR2 SYGVNS. This CDR3 spans 15 amino acids. V shed 6 bases, J shed 10 bases, and the junction held 14 bases outside the gene matches. DNA of the CDR3: TGTGCCAGCAGCTACTACAGGGGAGTCTTCGTGGAGCTGTTTTTT. Translating it yields CASSYYRGVFVELFF.

This clonotype was seen many times. The chain couples TRBV12-3 or TRBV12-4 to TRBJ1-6; no reliable D call. The CDR3 extends over 15 amino acids. V lost 2 bases to trimming and J lost 10 bases, with 15 bases between them. In DNA, the CDR3 is TGTGCCAGCAGTTTAAGGAGTACACGAACCTCACCCCTCCACTTT. As protein: CASSLRSTRTSPLHF.